In this sample, the clone carrying this T cell receptor (beta chain) turned up once. The CDR3 runs 17 residues. Per the germline V gene, CDR1 is LNHDA and CDR2 is SQIVND (reference sequence). V gave up 4 bases and J gave up 3 bases; unmatched junction bases: 9. The data belong to a study of blood T cell repertoires in COVID-19. Overall study: The cDNA or gDNA used as material had been derived from T cells, B-cell-depleted T cells, or PBMCs.

Method: immunoSEQ multiplex PCR; TCRdb's copy keeps in-frame clones and lacks some. The repertoire holds about 220,000 clones, with roughly 87% as singletons. The sample consisted of PBMCs or T cells enriched from blood (not recorded which). This sequence joins TRBV19 and TRBJ2-6, with 7 bases matching TRBD1. The receptor comes from a young woman with acute COVID-19. The CDR3 sequence: CASSNRGPNYGANVLTF. The CDR3, as DNA: TGTGCCAGTAGTAACAGGGGACCCAACTATGGGGCCAACGTCCTGACTTTC.